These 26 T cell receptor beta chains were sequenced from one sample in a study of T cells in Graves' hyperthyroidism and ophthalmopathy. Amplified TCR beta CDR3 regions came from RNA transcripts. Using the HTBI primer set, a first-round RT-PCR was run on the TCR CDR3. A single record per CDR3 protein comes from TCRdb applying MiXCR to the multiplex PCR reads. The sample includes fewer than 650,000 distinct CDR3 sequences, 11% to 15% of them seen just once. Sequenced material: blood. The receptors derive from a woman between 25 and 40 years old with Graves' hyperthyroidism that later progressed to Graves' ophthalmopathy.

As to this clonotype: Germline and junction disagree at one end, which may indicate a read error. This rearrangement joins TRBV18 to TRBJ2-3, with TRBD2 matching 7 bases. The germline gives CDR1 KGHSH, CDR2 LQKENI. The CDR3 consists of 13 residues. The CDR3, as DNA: TGTGTCAGCTCACCCGGAGCGGGGGATACGCAGTATTTT. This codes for CVSSPGAGDTQYF.

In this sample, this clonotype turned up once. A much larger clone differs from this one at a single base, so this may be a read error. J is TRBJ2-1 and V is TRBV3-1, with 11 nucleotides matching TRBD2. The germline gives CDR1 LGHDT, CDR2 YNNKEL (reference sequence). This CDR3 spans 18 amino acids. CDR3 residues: CASSQSALAGGPYNEQLF. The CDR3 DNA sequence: TGTGCCAGCAGCCAGTCCGCCCTAGCGGGAGGCCCCTACAATGAGCAGCTCTTC.

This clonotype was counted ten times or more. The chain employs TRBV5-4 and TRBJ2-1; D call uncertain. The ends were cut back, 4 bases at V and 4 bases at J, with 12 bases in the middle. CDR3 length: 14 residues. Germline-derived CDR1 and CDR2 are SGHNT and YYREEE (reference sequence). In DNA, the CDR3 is TGTGCCAGCAGCCCGGGCCCGGAATACAATGAGCAGTTCTTC. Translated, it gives CASSPGPEYNEQFF.

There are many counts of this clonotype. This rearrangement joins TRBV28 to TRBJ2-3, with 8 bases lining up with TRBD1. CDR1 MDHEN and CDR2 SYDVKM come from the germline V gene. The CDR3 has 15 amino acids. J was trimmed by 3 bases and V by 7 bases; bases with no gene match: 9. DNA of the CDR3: TGTGCCAGCAATCCACCTACAGGGGGAACAGATACGCAGTATTTT. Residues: CASNPPTGGTDTQYF.

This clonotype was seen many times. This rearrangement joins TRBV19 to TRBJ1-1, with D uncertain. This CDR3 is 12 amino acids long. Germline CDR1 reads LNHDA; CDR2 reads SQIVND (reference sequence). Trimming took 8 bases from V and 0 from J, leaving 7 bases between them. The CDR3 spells CASGSLNTEAFF. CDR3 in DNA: TGTGCCAGTGGCTCGCTGAACACTGAAGCTTTCTTT.

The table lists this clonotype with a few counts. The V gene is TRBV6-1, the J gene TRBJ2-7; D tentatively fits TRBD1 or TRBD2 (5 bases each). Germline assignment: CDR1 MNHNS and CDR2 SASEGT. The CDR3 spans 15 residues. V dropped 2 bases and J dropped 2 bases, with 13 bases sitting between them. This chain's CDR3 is CASSELRGAAYEQYF. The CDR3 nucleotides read TGTGCCAGCAGTGAATTGAGAGGGGCAGCCTACGAGCAGTACTTC.

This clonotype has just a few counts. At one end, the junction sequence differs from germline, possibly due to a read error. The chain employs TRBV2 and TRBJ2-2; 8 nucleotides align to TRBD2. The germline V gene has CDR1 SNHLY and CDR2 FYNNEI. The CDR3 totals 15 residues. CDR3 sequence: CAISVGSGRAGELFF. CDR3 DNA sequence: TGTGCCATCAGTGTAGGGAGCGGGAGAGCCGGGGAGCTGTTTTTT.

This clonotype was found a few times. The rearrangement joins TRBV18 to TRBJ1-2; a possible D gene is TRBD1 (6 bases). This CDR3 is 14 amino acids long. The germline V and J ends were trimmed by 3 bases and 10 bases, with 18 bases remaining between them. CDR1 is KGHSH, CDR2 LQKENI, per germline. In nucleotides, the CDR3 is TGTGCCAGCTCACCGACCGCGGACAGCAGCTTCTACACCTTC. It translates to CASSPTADSSFYTF. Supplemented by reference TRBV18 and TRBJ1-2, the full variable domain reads NAGVMQNPRHLVRRRGQEARLRCSPMKGHSHVYWYRQLPEEGLKFMVYLQKENIIDESGMPKERFSAEFPKEGPSILRIQQVVRGDSAAYFCASSPTADSSFYTFGSGTRLTVV.

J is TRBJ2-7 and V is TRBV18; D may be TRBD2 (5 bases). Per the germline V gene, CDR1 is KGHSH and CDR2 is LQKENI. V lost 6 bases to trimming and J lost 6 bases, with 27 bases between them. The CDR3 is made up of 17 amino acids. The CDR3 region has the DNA TGTGCCAGCTCGCTACCTCGGTCCGGGGTTGATTCAAGCGAGCAGTACTTC. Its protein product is CASSLPRSGVDSSEQYF.

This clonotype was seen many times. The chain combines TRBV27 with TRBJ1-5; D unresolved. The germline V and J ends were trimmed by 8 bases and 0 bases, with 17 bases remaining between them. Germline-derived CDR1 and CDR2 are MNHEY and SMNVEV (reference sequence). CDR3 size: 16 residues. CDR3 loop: CASGRVWEYSNQPQHF. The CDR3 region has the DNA TGTGCCAGCGGACGGGTCTGGGAATATAGCAATCAGCCCCAGCATTTT.

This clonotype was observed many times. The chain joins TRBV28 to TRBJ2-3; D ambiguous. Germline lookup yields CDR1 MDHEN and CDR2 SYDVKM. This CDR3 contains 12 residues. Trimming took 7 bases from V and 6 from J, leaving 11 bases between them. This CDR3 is CASTRGLDTQYF. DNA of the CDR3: TGTGCCAGCACCCGAGGTCTCGATACGCAGTATTTT.

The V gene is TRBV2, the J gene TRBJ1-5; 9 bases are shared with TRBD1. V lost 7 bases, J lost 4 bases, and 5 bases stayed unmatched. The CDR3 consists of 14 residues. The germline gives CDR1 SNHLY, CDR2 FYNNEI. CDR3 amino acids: CASNLDRGNQPQHF. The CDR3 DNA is TGTGCCAGCAACCTCGACAGGGGGAATCAGCCCCAGCATTTT.

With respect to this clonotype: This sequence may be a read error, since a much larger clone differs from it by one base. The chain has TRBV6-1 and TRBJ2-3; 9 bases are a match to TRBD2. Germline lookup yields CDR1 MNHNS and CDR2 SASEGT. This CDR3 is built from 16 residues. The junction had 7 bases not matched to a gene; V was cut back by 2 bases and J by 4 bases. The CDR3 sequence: CASSETVLAGSDTQYF. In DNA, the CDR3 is TGTGCCAGCAGTGAAACTGTGCTAGCGGGGTCAGATACGCAGTATTTT.

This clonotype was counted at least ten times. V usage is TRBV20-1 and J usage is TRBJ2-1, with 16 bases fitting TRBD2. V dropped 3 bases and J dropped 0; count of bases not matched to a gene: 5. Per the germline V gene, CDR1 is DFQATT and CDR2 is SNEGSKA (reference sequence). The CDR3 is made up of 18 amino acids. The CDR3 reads CSASGGLAGGHSYNEQFF. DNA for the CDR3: TGCAGTGCTAGCGGGGGACTAGCGGGAGGGCACTCCTACAATGAGCAGTTCTTC.

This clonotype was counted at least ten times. The CDR3 region is CSATPDRPGSPLHF. CDR3 sequence (DNA): TGCAGTGCTACCCCGGACCGTCCTGGTTCACCCCTCCACTTT. V and J are TRBV20-1 and TRBJ1-6, with D uncertain. Trimming removed 4 bases at V and 9 bases at J, with 16 bases between. Per the germline V gene, CDR1 is DFQATT and CDR2 is SNEGSKA (reference sequence). This CDR3 is built from 14 residues.

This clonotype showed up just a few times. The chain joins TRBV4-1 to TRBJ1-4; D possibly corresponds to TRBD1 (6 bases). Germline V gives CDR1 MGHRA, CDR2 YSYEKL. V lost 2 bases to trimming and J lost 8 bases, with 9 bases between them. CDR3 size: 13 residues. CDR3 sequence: CASSQTGLEKLFF. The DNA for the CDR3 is TGCGCCAGCAGCCAAACAGGGTTGGAAAAACTGTTTTTT.

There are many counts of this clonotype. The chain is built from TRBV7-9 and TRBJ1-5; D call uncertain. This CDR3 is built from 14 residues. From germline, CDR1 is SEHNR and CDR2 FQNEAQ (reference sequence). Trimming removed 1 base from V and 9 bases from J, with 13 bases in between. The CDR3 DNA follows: TGTGCCAGCAGCTTAGATCGGGTTCCAGGGCCCCAGCATTTT. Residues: CASSLDRVPGPQHF.

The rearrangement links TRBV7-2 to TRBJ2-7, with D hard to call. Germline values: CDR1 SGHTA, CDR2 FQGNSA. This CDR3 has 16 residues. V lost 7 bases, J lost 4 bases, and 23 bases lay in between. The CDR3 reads CASNSPKNADGYEQYF. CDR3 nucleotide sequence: TGTGCCAGCAACTCACCCAAAAACGCTGACGGTTACGAGCAGTACTTC.

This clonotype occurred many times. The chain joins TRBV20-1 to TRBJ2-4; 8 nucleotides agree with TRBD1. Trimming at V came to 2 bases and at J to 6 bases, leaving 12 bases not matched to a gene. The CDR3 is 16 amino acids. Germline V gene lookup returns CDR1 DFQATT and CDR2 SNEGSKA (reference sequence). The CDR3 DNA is TGCAGTGCTAGATCTCCCCCCGAGACAGGGGCAAACATTCAGTACTTC. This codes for CSARSPPETGANIQYF.

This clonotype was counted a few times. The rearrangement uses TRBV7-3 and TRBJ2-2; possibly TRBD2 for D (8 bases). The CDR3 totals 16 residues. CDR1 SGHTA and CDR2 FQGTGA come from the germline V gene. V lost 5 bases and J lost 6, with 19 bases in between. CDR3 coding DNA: TGTGCCAGCAGCCCCCAGGGGGAGCGGGGGTCCGGGGAGCTGTTTTTT. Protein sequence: CASSPQGERGSGELFF.

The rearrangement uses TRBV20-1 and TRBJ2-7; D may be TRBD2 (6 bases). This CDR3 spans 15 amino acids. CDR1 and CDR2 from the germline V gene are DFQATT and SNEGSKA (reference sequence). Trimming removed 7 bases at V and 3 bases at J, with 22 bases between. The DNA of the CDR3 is TGCAGTGTCCCAAAACCGGGACTCGAGCTCTACGAGCAGTACTTC. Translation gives CSVPKPGLELYEQYF.

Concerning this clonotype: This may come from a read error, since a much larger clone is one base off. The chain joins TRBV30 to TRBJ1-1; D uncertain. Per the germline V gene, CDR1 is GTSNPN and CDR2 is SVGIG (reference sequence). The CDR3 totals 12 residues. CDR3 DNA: TGTGCACGAGCCAGAGCGAACACTGAAACTTTCTTT. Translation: CARARANTETFF.

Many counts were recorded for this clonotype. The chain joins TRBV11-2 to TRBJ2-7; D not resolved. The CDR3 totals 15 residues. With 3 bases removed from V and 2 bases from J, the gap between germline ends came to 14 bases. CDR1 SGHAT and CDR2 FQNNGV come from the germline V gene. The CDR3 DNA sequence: TGTGCCAGCAGCTTCCTAACTCAGGTCCCCTACGAGCAGTACTTC. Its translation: CASSFLTQVPYEQYF.

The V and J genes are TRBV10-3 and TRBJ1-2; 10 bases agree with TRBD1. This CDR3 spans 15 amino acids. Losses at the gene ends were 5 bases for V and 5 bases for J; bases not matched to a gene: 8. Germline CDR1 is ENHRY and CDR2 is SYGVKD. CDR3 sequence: CAISSGQGEAYGYTF. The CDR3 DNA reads TGTGCCATCAGTTCAGGACAGGGGGAAGCATATGGCTACACCTTC.

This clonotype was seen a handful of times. CDR3 sequence: CASSDSTEPDTGELFF. The CDR3 bases are TGTGCCAGCAGCGACAGCACGGAACCGGACACCGGGGAGCTGTTTTTT. The chain recombines TRBV7-6 with TRBJ2-2; possible D gene TRBD1, 5 bases. This CDR3 comprises 16 residues. CDR1 is SGHVS, CDR2 FNYEAQ, per germline. The V and J ends lost 5 bases and 3 bases respectively, with 16 bases between them.

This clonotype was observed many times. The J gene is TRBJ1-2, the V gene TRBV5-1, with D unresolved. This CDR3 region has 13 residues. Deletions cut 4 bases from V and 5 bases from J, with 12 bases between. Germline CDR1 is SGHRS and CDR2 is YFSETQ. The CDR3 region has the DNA TGCGCCAGCAGCAACCCGTTTAGTTATGGCTACACCTTC. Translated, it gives CASSNPFSYGYTF.